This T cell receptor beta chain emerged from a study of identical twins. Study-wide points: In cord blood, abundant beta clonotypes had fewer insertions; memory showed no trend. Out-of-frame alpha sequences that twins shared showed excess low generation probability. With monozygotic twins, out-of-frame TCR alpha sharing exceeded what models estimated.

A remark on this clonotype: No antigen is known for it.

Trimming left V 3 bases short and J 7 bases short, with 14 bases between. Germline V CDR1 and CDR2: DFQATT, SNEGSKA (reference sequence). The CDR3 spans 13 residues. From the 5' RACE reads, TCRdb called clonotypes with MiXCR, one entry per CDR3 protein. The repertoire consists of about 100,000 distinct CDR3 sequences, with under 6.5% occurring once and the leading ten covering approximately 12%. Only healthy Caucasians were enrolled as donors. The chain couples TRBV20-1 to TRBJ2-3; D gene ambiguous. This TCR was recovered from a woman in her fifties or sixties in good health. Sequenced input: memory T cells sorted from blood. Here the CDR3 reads CSASGEDVHTQYF. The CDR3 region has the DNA TGCAGTGCTAGTGGTGAAGATGTCCATACGCAGTATTTT.